These 5 T cell receptor beta chains were all obtained from the same sample, sequenced in a study of blood T cell repertoires in COVID-19. The repertoire was sequenced with immunoSEQ multiplex PCR; TCRdb's copy has only in-frame clones and lacks some. This table has roughly 390,000 clones, 80% to 90% appearing once. Material for sequencing was peripheral blood. The receptors here all came from a woman in her twenties or thirties with COVID-19, enrolled during active disease.

The chain joins TRBV5-1 to TRBJ1-2; TRBD1 matches 12 bases. Germline V CDR1 and CDR2: SGHRS, YFSETQ. This CDR3 region has 14 residues. The J segment lost 7 bases and the V segment lost 3 bases, leaving 4 bases of the junction unmatched. CDR3 sequence: CASSWGQGAFGYTF. In DNA form, the CDR3 reads TGCGCCAGCAGCTGGGGACAGGGGGCGTTTGGCTACACCTTC. Supplemented by reference TRBV5-1 and TRBJ1-2, the full variable domain reads KAGVTQTPRYLIKTRGQQVTLSCSPISGHRSVSWYQQTPGQGLQFLFEYFSETQRNKGNFPGRFSGRQFSNSRSEMNVSTLELGDSALYLCASSWGQGAFGYTFGSGTRLTVV.

V is TRBV10-3 and J is TRBJ2-1; 7 bases fit TRBD2. Germline CDR1 and CDR2: ENHRY and SYGVKD. CDR3 size: 13 residues. J was trimmed by 4 bases and V by 7 bases; bases with no gene match: 4. The CDR3 DNA is TGTGCCATCACTGGGACTACTTACAATGAGCAGTTCTTC. This codes for CAITGTTYNEQFF.

The genes are TRBV27 and TRBJ1-6; 7 nucleotides match TRBD1. The V segment lost 6 bases and the J segment 9 bases; nucleotides outside the gene matches: 11. CDR3 length: 15 amino acids. CDR1 is MNHEY, CDR2 SMNVEV, per germline (reference sequence). CDR3 DNA sequence: TGTGCCAGCAGGGTAGTACAGGGGTACCTTTCACCCCTCCACTTT. Translated: CASRVVQGYLSPLHF.

The chain links TRBV4-2 to TRBJ2-7, with 8 positions matching TRBD2. The CDR3 length is 13 residues. V lost 1 base to trimming and J lost 7 bases; unmatched junction nucleotides: 3. Germline CDR1 is LGHNA and CDR2 is YNFKEQ. CDR3: CASSQGTSWEQYF. The CDR3 region has the DNA TGTGCCAGCAGCCAAGGGACTAGCTGGGAGCAGTACTTC.

This clone has a single count. This sequence joins TRBV10-2 and TRBJ2-1; no clear D. This CDR3 is built from 15 residues. The ends were cut back, 4 bases at V and 0 bases at J, with 10 bases in the middle. Germline-derived CDR1 and CDR2 are WSHSY and SAAADI. CDR3 sequence reads: CASSAATHSYNEQFF. As DNA, the CDR3 is TGCGCCAGCAGTGCGGCGACTCACTCCTACAATGAGCAGTTCTTC.